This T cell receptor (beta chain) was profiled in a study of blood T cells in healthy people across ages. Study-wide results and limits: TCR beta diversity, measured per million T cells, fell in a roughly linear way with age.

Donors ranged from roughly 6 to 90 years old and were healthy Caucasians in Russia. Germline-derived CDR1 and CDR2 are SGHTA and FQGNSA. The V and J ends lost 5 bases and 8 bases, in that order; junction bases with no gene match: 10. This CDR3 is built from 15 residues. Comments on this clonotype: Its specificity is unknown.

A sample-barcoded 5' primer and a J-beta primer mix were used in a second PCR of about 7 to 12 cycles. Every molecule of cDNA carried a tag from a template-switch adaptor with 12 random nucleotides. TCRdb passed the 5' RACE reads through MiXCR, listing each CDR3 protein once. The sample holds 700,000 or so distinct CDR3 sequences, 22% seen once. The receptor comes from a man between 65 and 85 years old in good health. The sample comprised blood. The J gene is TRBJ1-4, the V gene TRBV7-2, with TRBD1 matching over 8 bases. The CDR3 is CASSLETGAGEKLFF. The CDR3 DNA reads TGTGCCAGCAGCCTGGAGACAGGGGCCGGGGAAAAACTGTTTTTT.